This TCR beta chain was captured by sequencing in a study of HIV-infected children after antiretroviral therapy interruption. Regarding treatment: PENTA 11 planned treatment interruption arm or continuous ART arm. CDR3 size: 17 residues. Germline CDR1 and CDR2: MNHEY and SVGAGI. V lost 2 bases to trimming and J lost 0 bases; unmatched junction nucleotides: 3. General study findings and limits: By the end of treatment interruption, naive CD4+ clonality (Gini) increased. Naive CD4+ sequences overlapped less between time points once interruption began.

This clonotype was seen repeatedly, ten times or more. Its antigen is unknown. Unique molecular identifiers were included in an RNA-based 3' RACE TCR library. MiXCR, applied by TCRdb to the 3' RACE reads, yields one record per CDR3 protein. The data hold around 41,000 distinct CDR3 sequences, with less than 8.5% observed a single time. Here the sequenced sample was CD45RA+ CD4+ T cells from PBMCs, pooled from several time points, taken from a donor given antiretroviral therapy, either interrupted or continuous. The subset: naive CD4+ CD45RA+ CD45RO- T cells. This sequence joins TRBV6-5 and TRBJ2-6, with TRBD1 identical over 8 bases. The TCR comes from a pool of human donors with HIV. The CDR3 sequence is CASSYLGQGSGANVLTF. The DNA of the CDR3 is TGTGCCAGCAGTTACCTCGGACAGGGCTCTGGGGCCAACGTCCTGACTTTC.